A single sample gave rise to the 8 T cell receptor beta chains below, sequenced in a study of beta chain features in type 1 diabetes. Expressed TCRB transcripts were sequenced after all isolated RNA was converted to cDNA. Here immunoSEQ multiplex PCR was the method, and the copy in TCRdb shows in-frame clones only, minus some. The table records 900,000 or so clones, roughly 17% of them present only once. Sequencing was done on a sample of naive CD4+ T cells from blood. These TCRs come from a woman younger than 30 in good health.

The chain combines TRBV14 with TRBJ2-2, with D hard to call. The CDR3 length is 13 residues. Trimming cost V 4 bases and J 13 bases, with 16 bases left between them. The germline V gene has CDR1 SGHDN and CDR2 FVKESK. The CDR3 nucleotides read TGTGCCAGCAGCCCATTAACCTCGTTCGGGCTGTTTTTT. This gives the protein CASSPLTSFGLFF.

As to this clone: Other DNA variants within this sample encode the same CDR3. The rearrangement joins TRBV7-3 to TRBJ2-2, with D hard to call. V dropped 5 bases and J dropped 1 base, with 2 bases sitting between them. The germline V gene encodes CDR1 SGHTA and CDR2 FQGTGA. This CDR3 has 12 amino acids. The CDR3 protein is CASSLNTGELFF. For the CDR3, the DNA is TGTGCCAGCAGCCTGAACACCGGGGAGCTGTTTTTT.

The rearrangement links TRBV28 to TRBJ2-7; D may be TRBD1 (5 bases). The ends were cut back, 0 bases at V and 2 bases at J, with 11 bases in the middle. The CDR3 loop spans 15 amino acids. The germline V gene encodes CDR1 MDHEN and CDR2 SYDVKM. The CDR3 loop reads CASSLWGQGTYEQYF. The CDR3 nucleotides are TGTGCCAGCAGTTTATGGGGGCAGGGCACCTACGAGCAGTACTTC.

The chain carries TRBV14 and TRBJ2-1; D unresolved. This CDR3 contains 17 residues. Germline CDR1 and CDR2: SGHDN and FVKESK. V gave up 0 bases and J gave up 6 bases, with 18 bases separating them. In DNA form, the CDR3 reads TGTGCCAGCAGCCAAGATCGAAGGGATGTAGCACGCAATGAGCAGTTCTTC. Translating gives CASSQDRRDVARNEQFF.

This clone occurred many times. The chain joins TRBV15 to TRBJ2-5, with D unclear. This CDR3 is built from 14 residues. CDR1 is LNHNV, CDR2 YYDKDF, per germline (reference sequence). V lost 0 bases, J lost 4 bases, and 9 bases lay in between. The CDR3 DNA reads TGTGCCACCAGCAGAGAGGGGTTTGGAGAGACCCAGTACTTC. It is translated as CATSREGFGETQYF.

The table lists this clone with a few counts. This chain connects TRBV19 to TRBJ2-1, with D perhaps matching TRBD1 (7 bases). Germline V gene lookup returns CDR1 LNHDA and CDR2 SQIVND (reference sequence). Trimming stripped 5 bases from V and 4 bases from J, with 12 bases between. This CDR3 is built from 14 residues. CDR3 in amino acids: CASSRGTAYNEQFF. CDR3 DNA: TGTGCCAGTAGTCGCGGGACAGCATACAATGAGCAGTTCTTC.

A few counts support this clone. A read error may account for a junction end that differs from germline. V and J are TRBV7-7 and TRBJ2-5; 8 bases match TRBD2. Per germline, CDR1 SSHAT and CDR2 FNYEAQ (reference sequence). CDR3 length: 14 amino acids. The CDR3 region is CASSPRGGTETQYF. CDR3 coding DNA: TGTGCTAGCAGCCCCCGGGGGGGTACAGAGACCCAGTACTTC.

J is TRBJ2-3 and V is TRBV18; no firm D call. The CDR3 is made up of 14 amino acids. CDR1 is KGHSH and CDR2 is LQKENI in the germline V gene. The germline V and J ends were trimmed by 6 bases and 4 bases, with 14 bases remaining between them. The CDR3 DNA reads TGTGCCAGCTCCCATTATACTACTCCAGATACGCAGTATTTT. Translating gives CASSHYTTPDTQYF.